The TCR beta chain under discussion was sequenced for a study of T cell responses to AZD1222 COVID-19 vaccine. The assay was immunoSEQ multiplex PCR, and TCRdb's table has in-frame clones only and misses some. The table shows roughly 150,000 clones, with more than 85% occurring only once. This CDR3 is 13 amino acids long. V gave up 6 bases and J gave up 8 bases; unmatched junction bases: 7. From germline, CDR1 is MNHEY and CDR2 SVGAGI. V gene TRBV6-5 combines with J gene TRBJ1-2; TRBD1 aligns across 9 bases. The starting material was peripheral blood, obtained on day 0 of AZD1222 vaccination. The source of this sequence is an adult in good health. The CDR3 nucleotides are TGTGCCAGCAGCCACAGGGGGCGAGAAGGCTACACCTTC. It encodes CASSHRGREGYTF.